The T cell receptor (beta chain) described here comes from a study of T cells in Graves' hyperthyroidism and ophthalmopathy. Trimming took off 2 bases at V and 11 bases at J, with 9 bases between the two ends. The CDR3 has 12 residues. Amplification of TCR beta CDR3 regions used RNA as the template. During a first-round RT-PCR of the TCR CDR3, the HTBI primer set was used. TCRdb called the multiplex PCR reads again in MiXCR, with one record for every CDR3 protein. The table records 530,000 or so distinct CDR3 sequences, around 22% of them present only once. Many counts were recorded for this clonotype.

The sequence was obtained from a woman aged 25-40 years with Graves' ophthalmopathy. The chain joins TRBV12-3 or TRBV12-4 to TRBJ2-2; D is unclear. What was sequenced was blood. The CDR3 coding sequence is TGTGCCAGCAGTTTATCGCGGTCAGAGCTGTTTTTT. This sequence encodes CASSLSRSELFF.